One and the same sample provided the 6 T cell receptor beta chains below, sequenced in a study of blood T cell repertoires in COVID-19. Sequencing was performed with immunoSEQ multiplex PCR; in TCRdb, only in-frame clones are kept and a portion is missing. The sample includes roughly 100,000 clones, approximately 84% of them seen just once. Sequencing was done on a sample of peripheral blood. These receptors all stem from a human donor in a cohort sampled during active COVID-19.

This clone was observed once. CDR3 coding DNA: TGTGCCAGCTCACCGGGAAACCAGGGGGTTAGAGAAAAACTGTTTTTT. Its protein product is CASSPGNQGVREKLFF. V and J are TRBV18 and TRBJ1-4; TRBD1 matches 7 bases. Germline lookup yields CDR1 KGHSH and CDR2 LQKENI. Losses at the gene ends were 3 bases for V and 8 bases for J; bases not matched to a gene: 12. The CDR3 sequence is 16 residues long. The whole variable domain, remainder taken from reference TRBV18 and TRBJ1-4, is NAGVMQNPRHLVRRRGQEARLRCSPMKGHSHVYWYRQLPEEGLKFMVYLQKENIIDESGMPKERFSAEFPKEGPSILRIQQVVRGDSAAYFCASSPGNQGVREKLFFGSGTQLSVL.

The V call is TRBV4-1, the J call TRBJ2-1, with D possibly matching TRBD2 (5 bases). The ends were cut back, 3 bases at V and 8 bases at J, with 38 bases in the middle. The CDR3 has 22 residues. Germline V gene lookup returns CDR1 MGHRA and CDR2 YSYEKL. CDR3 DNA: TGCGCCAGCAGCCACCCAACCCCACTTGGGCGGCGCGGGCAAGGCGGTGGCGATGAGCAGTTCTTC. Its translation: CASSHPTPLGRRGQGGGDEQFF.

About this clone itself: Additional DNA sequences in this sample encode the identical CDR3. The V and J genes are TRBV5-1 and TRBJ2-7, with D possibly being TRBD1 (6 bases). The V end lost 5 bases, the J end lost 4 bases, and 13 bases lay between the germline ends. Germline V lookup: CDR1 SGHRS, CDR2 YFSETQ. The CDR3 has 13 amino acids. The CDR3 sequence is CASRLTTGYEQYF. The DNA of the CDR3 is TGCGCCAGCAGGCTTACGACAGGATACGAGCAGTACTTC.

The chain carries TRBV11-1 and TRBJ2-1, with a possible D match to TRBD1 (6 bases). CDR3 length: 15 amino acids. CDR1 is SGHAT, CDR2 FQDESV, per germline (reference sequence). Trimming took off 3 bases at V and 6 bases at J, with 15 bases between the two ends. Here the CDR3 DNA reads TGTGCCAGCAGCTTTGAGGGACAATTAGGCAATGAGCAGTTCTTC. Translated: CASSFEGQLGNEQFF.

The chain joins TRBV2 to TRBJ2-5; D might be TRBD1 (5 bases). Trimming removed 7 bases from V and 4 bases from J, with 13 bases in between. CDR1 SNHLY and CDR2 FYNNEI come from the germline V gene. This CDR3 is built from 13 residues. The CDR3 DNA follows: TGTGCCAGCAAAGATCAGGGAAGAGAGACCCAGTACTTC. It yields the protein CASKDQGRETQYF. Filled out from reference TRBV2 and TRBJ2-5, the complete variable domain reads EPEVTQTPSHQVTQMGQEVILRCVPISNHLYFYWYRQILGQKVEFLVSFYNNEISEKSEIFDDQFSVERPDGSNFTLKIRSTKLEDSAMYFCASKDQGRETQYFGPGTRLLVL.

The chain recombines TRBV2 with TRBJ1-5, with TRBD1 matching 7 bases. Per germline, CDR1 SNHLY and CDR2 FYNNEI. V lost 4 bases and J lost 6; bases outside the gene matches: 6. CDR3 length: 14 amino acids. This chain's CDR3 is CASSADRDGQPQHF. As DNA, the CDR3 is TGTGCCAGCAGTGCCGACAGGGACGGTCAGCCCCAGCATTTT.